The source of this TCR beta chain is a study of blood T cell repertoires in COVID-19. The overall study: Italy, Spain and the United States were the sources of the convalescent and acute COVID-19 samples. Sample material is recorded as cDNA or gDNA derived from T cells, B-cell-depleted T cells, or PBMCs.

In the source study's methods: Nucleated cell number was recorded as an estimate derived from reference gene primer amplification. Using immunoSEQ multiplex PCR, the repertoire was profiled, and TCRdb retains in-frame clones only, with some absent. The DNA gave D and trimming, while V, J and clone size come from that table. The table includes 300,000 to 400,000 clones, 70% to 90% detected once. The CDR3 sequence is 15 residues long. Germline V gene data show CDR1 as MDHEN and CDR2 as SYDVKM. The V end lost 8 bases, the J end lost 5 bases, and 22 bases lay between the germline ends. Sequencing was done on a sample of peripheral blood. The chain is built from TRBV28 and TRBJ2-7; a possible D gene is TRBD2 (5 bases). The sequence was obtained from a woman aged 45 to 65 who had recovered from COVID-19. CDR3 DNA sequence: TGTGCCAGCTACGTCCGGGCCCCGGGGTCCCACGAGCAGTACTTC. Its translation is CASYVRAPGSHEQYF.